In this sample, the clone carrying this T cell receptor beta chain is large (0.1 to 1%). TCRdb recomputed calls from the PCR reads with MiXCR, one row per CDR3 protein. The repertoire holds approximately 3,700 distinct CDR3 sequences, 55% to 60% seen once, with around 21% in the top ten. The patients had localized lung adenocarcinoma, a non-small cell subtype. The source of the sample is a study of CD4 and CD8 cells across lung adenocarcinoma regions. Germline V CDR1 and CDR2: MNHNS, SASEGT. CDR3 length equals 13 residues. Unmatched junction bases numbered 4, after V lost 6 bases and J lost 4 bases. Sequencing was performed on CD4+ T cells from the margin of a lung tumor. This receptor was identified in a female donor with lung adenocarcinoma. The CD4 and CD8 labels of this study may be unreliable. The V gene is TRBV6-1, the J gene TRBJ2-3; 7 bases fit TRBD1. CDR3 sequence: CASRRQGADTQYF. CDR3 coding DNA: TGTGCCAGCAGAAGACAGGGTGCAGATACGCAGTATTTT.